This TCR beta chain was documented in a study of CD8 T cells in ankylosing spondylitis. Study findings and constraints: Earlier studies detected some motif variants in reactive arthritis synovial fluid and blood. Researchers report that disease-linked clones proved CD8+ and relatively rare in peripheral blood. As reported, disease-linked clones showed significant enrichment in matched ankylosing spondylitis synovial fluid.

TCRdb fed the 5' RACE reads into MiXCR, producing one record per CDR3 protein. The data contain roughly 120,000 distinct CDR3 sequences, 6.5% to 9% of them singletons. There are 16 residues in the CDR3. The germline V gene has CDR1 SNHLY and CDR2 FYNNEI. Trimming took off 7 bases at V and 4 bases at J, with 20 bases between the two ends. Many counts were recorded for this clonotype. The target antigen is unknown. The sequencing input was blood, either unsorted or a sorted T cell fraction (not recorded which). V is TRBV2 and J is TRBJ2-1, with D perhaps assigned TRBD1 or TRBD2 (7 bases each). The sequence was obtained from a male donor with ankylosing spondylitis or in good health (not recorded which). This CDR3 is CASTLSGGGGYNEQFF. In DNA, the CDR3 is TGTGCCAGCACCCTCTCAGGGGGGGGGGGTTACAATGAGCAGTTCTTC.